This T cell receptor (beta chain) derives from a study of cytomegalovirus exposure and HLA in healthy donors. In the PCR, 60 Vbeta and 13 Jbeta primers were used. Clones were read by immunoSEQ multiplex PCR, and TCRdb kept only the in-frame ones, dropping some. The sample has around 150,000 clones, more than 70% seen once. The germline V gene has CDR1 WNHNN and CDR2 SYGVQD (reference sequence). This CDR3 has 17 amino acids. J lost 4 bases, V lost 4 bases, and 14 bases had no gene match. Whole-study results and caveats: Most sequenced TCRs were rare (though some public TCRs occurred in many donors). In a later analysis, roughly 17,000 TCR beta sequences were associated with HLA alleles at 0.05 false discovery rate. In a later analysis, CMV-associated beta chains were mostly HLA-associated, it appeared.

Note on this clone: The target antigen is unknown.

The chain employs TRBV10-1 and TRBJ2-5, with 8 bases matching TRBD2. The sequenced material came from PBMCs. The sequence came from a man aged 35-49 years in good health and CMV-seronegative. Here the CDR3 reads CASSAGTSWPRGETQYF. Here the CDR3 DNA reads TGCGCCAGCAGTGCTGGGACTAGTTGGCCGAGAGGAGAGACCCAGTACTTC.